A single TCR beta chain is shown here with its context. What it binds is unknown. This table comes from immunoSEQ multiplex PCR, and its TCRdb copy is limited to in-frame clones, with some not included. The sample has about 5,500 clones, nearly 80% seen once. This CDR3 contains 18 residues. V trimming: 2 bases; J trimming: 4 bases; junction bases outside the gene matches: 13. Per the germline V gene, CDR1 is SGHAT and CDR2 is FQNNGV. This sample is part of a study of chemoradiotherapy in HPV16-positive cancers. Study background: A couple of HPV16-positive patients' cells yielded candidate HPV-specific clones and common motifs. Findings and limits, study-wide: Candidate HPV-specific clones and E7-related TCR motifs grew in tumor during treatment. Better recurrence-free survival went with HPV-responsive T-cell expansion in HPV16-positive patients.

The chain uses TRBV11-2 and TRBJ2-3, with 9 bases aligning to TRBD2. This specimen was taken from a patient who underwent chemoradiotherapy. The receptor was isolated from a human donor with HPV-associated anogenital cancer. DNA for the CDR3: TGTGCCAGCAGCTTACCCCGTCTTAGCGGGGGTCCCTCAGATACGCAGTATTTT. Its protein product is CASSLPRLSGGPSDTQYF.